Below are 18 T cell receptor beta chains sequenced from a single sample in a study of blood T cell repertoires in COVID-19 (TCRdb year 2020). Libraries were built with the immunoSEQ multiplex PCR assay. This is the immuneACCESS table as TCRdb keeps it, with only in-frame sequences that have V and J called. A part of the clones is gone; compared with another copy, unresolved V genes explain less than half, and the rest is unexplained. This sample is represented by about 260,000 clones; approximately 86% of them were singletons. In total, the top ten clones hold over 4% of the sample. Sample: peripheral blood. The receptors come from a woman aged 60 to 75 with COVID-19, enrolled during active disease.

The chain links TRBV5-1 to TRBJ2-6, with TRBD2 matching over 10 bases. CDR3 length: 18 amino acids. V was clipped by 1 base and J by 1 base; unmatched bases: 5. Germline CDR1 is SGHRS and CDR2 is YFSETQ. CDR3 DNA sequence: TGCGCCAGCAGCTTGAGGCTAGCGGGAGCGTCTGGGGCCAACGTCCTGACTTTC. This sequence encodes CASSLRLAGASGANVLTF.

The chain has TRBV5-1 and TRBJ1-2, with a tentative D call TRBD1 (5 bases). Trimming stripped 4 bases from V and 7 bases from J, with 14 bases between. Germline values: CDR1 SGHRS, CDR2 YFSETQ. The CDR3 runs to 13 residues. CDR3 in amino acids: CASSTGLEGGYTF. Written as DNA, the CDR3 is TGCGCCAGCAGCACGGGACTCGAAGGTGGCTACACCTTC.

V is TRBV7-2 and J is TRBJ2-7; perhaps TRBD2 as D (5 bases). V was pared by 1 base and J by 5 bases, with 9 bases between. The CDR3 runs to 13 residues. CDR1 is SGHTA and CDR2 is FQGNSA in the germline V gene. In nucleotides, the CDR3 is TGTGCCAGCAGCTTAGAGGACGGGGACGAGCAGTACTTC. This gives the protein CASSLEDGDEQYF. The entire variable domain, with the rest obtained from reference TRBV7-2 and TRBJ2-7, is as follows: GAGVSQSPSNKVTEKGKDVELRCDPISGHTALYWYRQSLGQGLEFLIYFQGNSAPDKSGLPSDRFSAERTGGSVSTLTIQRTQQEDSAVYLCASSLEDGDEQYFGPGTRLTVT.

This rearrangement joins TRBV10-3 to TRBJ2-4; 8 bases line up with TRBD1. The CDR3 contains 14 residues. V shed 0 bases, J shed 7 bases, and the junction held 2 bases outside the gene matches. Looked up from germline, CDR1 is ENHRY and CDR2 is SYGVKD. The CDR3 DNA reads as TGTGCCATCAGTGAGTCGACAGGGGAGAACATTCAGTACTTC. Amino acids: CAISESTGENIQYF.

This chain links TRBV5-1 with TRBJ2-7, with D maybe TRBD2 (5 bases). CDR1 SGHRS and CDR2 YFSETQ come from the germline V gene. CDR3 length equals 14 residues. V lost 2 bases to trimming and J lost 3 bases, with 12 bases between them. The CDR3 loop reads CASSFLFGGYEQYF. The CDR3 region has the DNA TGCGCCAGCAGCTTCTTATTTGGAGGCTACGAGCAGTACTTC.

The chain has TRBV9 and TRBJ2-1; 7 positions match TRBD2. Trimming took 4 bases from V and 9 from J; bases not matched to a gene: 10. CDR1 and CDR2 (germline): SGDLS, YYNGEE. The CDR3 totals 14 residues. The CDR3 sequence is CASSFETTGGEQFF. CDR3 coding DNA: TGTGCCAGCAGCTTCGAGACGACGGGAGGTGAGCAGTTCTTC. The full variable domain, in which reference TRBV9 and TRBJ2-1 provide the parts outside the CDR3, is DSGVTQTPKHLITATGQRVTLRCSPRSGDLSVYWYQQSLDQGLQFLIQYYNGEERAKGNILERFSAQQFPDLHSELNLSSLELGDSALYFCASSFETTGGEQFFGPGTRLTVL.

The CDR3 nucleotides read TGTGCCAGCTCACCACCCGTAGCGGGAGGTAAGGACGAGCAGTTCTTC. Amino acids: CASSPPVAGGKDEQFF. The rearrangement links TRBV18 to TRBJ2-1, with TRBD2 matching over 10 bases. Germline assignment: CDR1 KGHSH and CDR2 LQKENI. V was pared by 0 bases and J by 10 bases, with 9 bases of the junction left unmatched. The CDR3 is made up of 16 amino acids.

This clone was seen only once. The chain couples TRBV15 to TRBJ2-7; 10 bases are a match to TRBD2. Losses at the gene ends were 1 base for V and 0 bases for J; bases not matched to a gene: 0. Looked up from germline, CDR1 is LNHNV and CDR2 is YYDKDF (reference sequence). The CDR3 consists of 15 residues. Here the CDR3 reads CATSRASGSSYEQYF. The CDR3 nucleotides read TGTGCCACCAGCAGAGCTAGCGGGAGCTCCTACGAGCAGTACTTC.

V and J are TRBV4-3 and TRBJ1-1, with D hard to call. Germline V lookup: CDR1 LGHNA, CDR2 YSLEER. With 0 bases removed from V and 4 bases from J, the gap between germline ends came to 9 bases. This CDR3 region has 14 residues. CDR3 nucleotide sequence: TGCGCCAGCAGCCAAGACCGGGAGAGCACTGAAGCTTTCTTT. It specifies CASSQDRESTEAFF.

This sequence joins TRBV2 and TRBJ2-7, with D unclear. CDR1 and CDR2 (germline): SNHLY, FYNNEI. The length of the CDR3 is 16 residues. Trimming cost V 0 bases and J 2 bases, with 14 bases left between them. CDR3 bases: TGTGCCAGCAGTGAAGCTTTGCCCACACCGACCTACGAGCAGTACTTC. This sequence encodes CASSEALPTPTYEQYF.

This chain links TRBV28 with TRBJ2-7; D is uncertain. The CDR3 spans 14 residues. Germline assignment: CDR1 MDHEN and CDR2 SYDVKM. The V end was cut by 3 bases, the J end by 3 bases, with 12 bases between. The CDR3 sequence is CASSLGFFGYEQYF. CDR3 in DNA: TGTGCCAGCAGTTTGGGCTTTTTTGGCTACGAGCAGTACTTC.

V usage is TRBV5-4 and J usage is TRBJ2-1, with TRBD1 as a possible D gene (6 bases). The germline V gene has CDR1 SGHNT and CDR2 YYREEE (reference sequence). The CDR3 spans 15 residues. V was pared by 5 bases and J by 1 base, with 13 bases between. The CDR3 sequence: CASSHTGTSYNEQFF. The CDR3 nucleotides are TGTGCCAGCAGTCACACAGGGACGTCCTACAATGAGCAGTTCTTC.

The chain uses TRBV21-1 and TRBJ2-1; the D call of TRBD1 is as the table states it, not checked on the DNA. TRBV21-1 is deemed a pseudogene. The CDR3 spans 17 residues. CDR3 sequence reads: CASSRSTGIASYNEQFF. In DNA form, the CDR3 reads TGTGCCAGCAGCCGTTCTACAGGGATCGCATCCTACAATGAGCAGTTCTTC.

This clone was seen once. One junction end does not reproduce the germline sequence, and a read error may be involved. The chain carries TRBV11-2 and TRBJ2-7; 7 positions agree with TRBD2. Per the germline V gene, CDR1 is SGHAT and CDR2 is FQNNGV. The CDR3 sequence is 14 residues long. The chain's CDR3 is CASSVDRGSYEQYF. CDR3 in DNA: TGTGCCAGCAGCGTAGACCGCGGGAGCTACGAGCAGTACTTC.

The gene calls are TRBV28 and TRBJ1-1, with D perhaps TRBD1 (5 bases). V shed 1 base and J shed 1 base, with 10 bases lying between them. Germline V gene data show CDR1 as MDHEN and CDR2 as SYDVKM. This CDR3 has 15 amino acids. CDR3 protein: CASSLSSGENTEAFF. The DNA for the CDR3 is TGTGCCAGCAGTTTATCGTCGGGGGAGAACACTGAAGCTTTCTTT. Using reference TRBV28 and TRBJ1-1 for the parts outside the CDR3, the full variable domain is DVKVTQSSRYLVKRTGEKVFLECVQDMDHENMFWYRQDPGLGLRLIYFSYDVKMKEKGDIPEGYSVSREKKERFSLILESASTNQTSMYLCASSLSSGENTEAFFGQGTRLTVV.

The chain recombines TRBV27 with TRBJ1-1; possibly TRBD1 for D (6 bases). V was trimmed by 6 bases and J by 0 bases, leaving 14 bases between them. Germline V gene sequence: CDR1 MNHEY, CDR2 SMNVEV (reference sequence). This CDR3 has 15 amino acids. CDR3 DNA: TGTGCCAGCAGATTCCGATCAGGGGTGAACACTGAAGCTTTCTTT. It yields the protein CASRFRSGVNTEAFF.

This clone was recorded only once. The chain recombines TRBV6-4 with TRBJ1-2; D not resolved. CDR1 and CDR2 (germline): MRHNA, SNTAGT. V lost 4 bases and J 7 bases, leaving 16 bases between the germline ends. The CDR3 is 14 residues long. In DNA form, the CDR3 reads TGTGCCAGCAGTGCCGAGTTAAAAACCGGTGGCTACACCTTC. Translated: CASSAELKTGGYTF.

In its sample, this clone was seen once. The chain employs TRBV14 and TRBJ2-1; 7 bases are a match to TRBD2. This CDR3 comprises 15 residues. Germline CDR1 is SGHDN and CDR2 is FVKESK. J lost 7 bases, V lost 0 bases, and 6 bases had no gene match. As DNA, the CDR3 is TGTGCCAGCAGCCAAGATGGTAGCGGGCTGAATGAGCAGTTCTTC. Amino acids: CASSQDGSGLNEQFF.